The present T cell receptor (beta chain) was sequenced within a study of cytomegalovirus exposure and HLA in healthy donors. The junction had 13 bases not matched to a gene; V was cut back by 4 bases and J by 3 bases. The CDR3 spans 18 residues. Germline CDR1 and CDR2: MGHRA and YSYEKL. Whole-study results and caveats: The study recorded fewer than 200 TCR beta chains that were cytomegalovirus-associated.

The PCR was carried out with 60 Vbeta primers and 13 Jbeta primers. Produced via immunoSEQ multiplex PCR; TCRdb's table is partial and in-frame only. The sample lists about 200,000 clones; approximately 83% were seen once. Concerning this clone itself: Its antigen is unknown.

Sequencing was done on a sample of PBMCs. The origin of this receptor is a girl between 10 and 17 years old in good health and CMV-seronegative. The rearrangement joins TRBV4-1 to TRBJ2-2, with 8 positions matching TRBD1. This chain's CDR3 is CASSLPTRQGPYTGELFF. CDR3 coding DNA: TGCGCCAGCAGCCTCCCAACTAGACAGGGGCCATACACCGGGGAGCTGTTTTTT.